A selection of T cell receptor beta chains follows, all from one sample in a study of control samples from healthy donors and cancer patients. The repertoire was sequenced with immunoSEQ multiplex PCR; TCRdb's copy has only in-frame clones and lacks some. The profile shows 70,000 to 75,000 clones, 85% to 95% of them singletons. Material: blood. Every receptor here comes from a woman in her twenties or thirties in good health. Both conserved end residues are part of each CDR3. The D gene is left open where the match is weak. The size field is filled for only some rows; it gives once, few, many or a size class.

clone size	V gene	J gene	D gene	CDR3 DNA	CDR3 protein
once	TRBV4-1	TRBJ2-3	TRBD2	TGCGCCAGCAGCCAAGACCTAGCGGGGCTACCAGATACGCAGTATTTT	CASSQDLAGLPDTQYF
.	TRBV27	TRBJ1-1	.	TGTGCCAGCAGTTTATCCTGGAACACTGAAGCTTTCTTT	CASSLSWNTEAFF
.	TRBV20-1	TRBJ1-2	.	TGCAGTGCTAGTCTCGGGGCGGATGGCTACACCTTC	CSASLGADGYTF
.	TRBV12-3/TRBV12-4	TRBJ1-6	.	TGTGCCAGCAGTTTGGGTCAGGCCCTCCACTTT	CASSLGQALHF
.	TRBV11-2	TRBJ1-3	.	TGTGCCAGCAGCCCAATAGGGGGAATGTCTGGAAACACCATATATTTT	CASSPIGGMSGNTIYF
.	TRBV28	TRBJ1-4	.	TGTGCCATAAGCGAAACAACTAATGAAAAACTGTTTTTT	CAISETTNEKLFF
.	TRBV7-3	TRBJ2-3	TRBD2	TGTGCCAGCAGCTATAGCGGGGCGATCACAGATACGCAGTATTTT	CASSYSGAITDTQYF
.	TRBV2	TRBJ2-3	.	TGTGCCAGCAGTGACAGTACAGATACGCAGTATTTT	CASSDSTDTQYF
.	TRBV5-6	TRBJ2-3	TRBD1	TGTGCCAGCAGCTTGAGGACAGGAGTCACAGATACGCAGTATTTT	CASSLRTGVTDTQYF
few	TRBV10-2	TRBJ2-1	.	TGCGCCAGCAGGGACAGCTACCCATACGGGGCCTCCTACAATGAGCAGTTCTTC	CASRDSYPYGASYNEQFF
once	TRBV27	TRBJ1-2	.	TGTGCCAGCCACCCTCAGGGGCCCTATGGCTACACCTTC	CASHPQGPYGYTF
once	TRBV12-3/TRBV12-4	TRBJ2-7	.	TGTGCCAGCAGTCTTACTATCTACGAGCAGTACTTC	CASSLTIYEQYF
once	TRBV2	TRBJ1-4	.	TGTGCCAGCACTCCCTGGCTCGGTGCAACTAATGAAAAACTGTTTTTT	CASTPWLGATNEKLFF
.	TRBV11-2	TRBJ2-2	.	TGTGCCAGCAGCTTAATGGGCCCCGAGAACACCGGGGAGCTGTTTTTT	CASSLMGPENTGELFF
.	TRBV9	TRBJ1-6	.	TGTGCCAGCAGCGCCTTCGAGGGGACCTCATCACCCCTCCACTTT	CASSAFEGTSSPLHF
.	TRBV11-2	TRBJ1-3	.	TGTGCCAGCAGCTTAGTAGGAGCTTCCAGGGGTGGAAACACCATATATTTT	CASSLVGASRGGNTIYF
.	TRBV30	TRBJ2-2	TRBD1	TGTGCCCGACAGGGGAGAATGACCGGGGAGCTGTTTTTT	CARQGRMTGELFF
.	TRBV7-9	TRBJ1-3	.	TGTGCCAGCAGCTCCGCGGGGGGGGTCACTGGAAACACCATATATTTT	CASSSAGGVTGNTIYF
.	TRBV10-2	TRBJ1-4	.	TGCGCCACCCGGAATTTGGGGGAAAAACTGTTTTTT	CATRNLGEKLFF
.	TRBV28	TRBJ1-5	.	TGTGCCAGCAGTTTATCGGGTCAGCCCCAGCATTTT	CASSLSGQPQHF